This T cell receptor (beta chain) was profiled in a study of CD4 and CD8 cells across lung adenocarcinoma regions. Judged by abundance, this clonotype is medium-sized. V was clipped by 5 bases and J by 10 bases, with 15 bases between them. The CDR3 spans 14 residues. Germline loops: CDR1 MNHEY, CDR2 SMNVEV (reference sequence). TCRdb processed the PCR reads anew with MiXCR; each CDR3 protein has one entry. The sample consists of some 2,900 distinct CDR3 sequences, over 45% of them appearing once. The TCR was taken from a male donor with lung adenocarcinoma. The CD4 and CD8 labels of this study may be unreliable. The specimen was CD8+ T cells from the center of a lung tumor. The J gene is TRBJ1-6, the V gene TRBV27; no clear D gene. In DNA form, the CDR3 reads TGTGCCAGCAGTCCCCTCGTGCAGCCCTCACCCCTCCACTTT. Amino acids: CASSPLVQPSPLHF.